The clone carrying this TCR beta chain has a count of ten or more. This record comes from a study of T cells in Graves' hyperthyroidism and ophthalmopathy. Turning to the study itself: Peripheral blood was obtained at initial diagnosis, preceding any treatment.

Amplification of TCR beta CDR3 regions used RNA as the template. The TCR CDR3 was amplified in a first-round RT-PCR using the HTBI primer set. MiXCR was run by TCRdb on the multiplex PCR reads, yielding one entry per CDR3 protein. This repertoire shows a few hundred thousand distinct CDR3 sequences, over 15% found once; its top ten account for approximately 15%. The germline V and J ends were trimmed by 0 bases and 1 base, with 12 bases remaining between them. In germline, CDR1 is SGHRS, CDR2 YFSETQ. This CDR3 region has 16 residues. The TCR comes from a woman in her late teens or twenties with Graves' ophthalmopathy. Sequencing input: blood. The chain combines TRBV5-1 with TRBJ2-3, with D tentatively TRBD1 (5 bases). CDR3 sequence reads: CASSLGRARGTDTQYF. The CDR3, as DNA: TGCGCCAGCAGCTTGGGTAGGGCCAGGGGCACAGATACGCAGTATTTT.